These T cell receptor beta chains were read from a single sample in a study of T-cell memory formation after mild COVID-19. A single record per CDR3 protein comes from TCRdb applying MiXCR to the 5' RACE reads. The sample lists around 300,000 distinct CDR3 sequences; about a sixth were seen once. Sequencing used PBMCs or a T cell subset sorted from them (not recorded which). These receptors all stem from a man aged 18 to 30 who had mild COVID-19 (a few samples of this study predate the infection). Cell type and time point are not known. CDR3s include the opening cysteine and the closing phenylalanine or tryptophan. The D gene is left open where the match is weak. Expanded clones get a size class; other rows say once, few or many, or leave the size out.

D: NA
V: TRBV7-9
size: few
J: TRBJ1-6
CDR3: CASSLMGGAEVPLHF
DNA: TGTGCCAGCAGCTTAATGGGTGGGGCCGAGGTCCCCCTCCACTTT

D: NA
V: TRBV4-2
size: few
J: TRBJ1-5
CDR3: CASSHRQVAQPQHF
DNA: TGTGCCAGCAGCCATCGACAGGTCGCTCAGCCCCAGCATTTT

D: NA
V: TRBV4-3
size: few
J: TRBJ2-3
CDR3: CASSQSPTGGDTQYF
DNA: TGCGCCAGCAGCCAATCACCCACCGGGGGAGATACGCAGTATTTT

D: TRBD1
V: TRBV7-9
size: NA
J: TRBJ2-5
CDR3: CASSPLTGAGETQYF
DNA: TGTGCCAGCAGCCCCTTGACAGGGGCCGGAGAGACCCAGTACTTC

D: TRBD1
V: TRBV4-2
size: many
J: TRBJ2-2
CDR3: CASSQGTGVTGELFF
DNA: TGTGCCAGCAGCCAGGGGACAGGGGTCACCGGGGAGCTGTTTTTT

D: NA
V: TRBV5-1
size: NA
J: TRBJ2-6
CDR3: CASSLAPANVLTF
DNA: TGCGCCAGCAGCTTGGCCCCCGCCAACGTCCTGACTTTC

D: NA
V: TRBV20-1
size: few
J: TRBJ1-5
CDR3: CSAAATGSNQPQHF
DNA: TGCAGTGCCGCGGCTACAGGGAGCAATCAGCCCCAGCATTTT

D: NA
V: TRBV3-1
size: NA
J: TRBJ2-1
CDR3: CASSQDSASANEQFF
DNA: TGTGCCAGCAGCCAAGATTCGGCTAGCGCCAATGAGCAGTTCTTC

D: NA
V: TRBV20-1
size: NA
J: TRBJ1-6
CDR3: CSARTGPPNSPLHF
DNA: TGCAGTGCTAGGACAGGCCCTCCTAATTCACCCCTCCACTTT

D: TRBD1
V: TRBV5-5
size: once
J: TRBJ1-4
CDR3: CASSPSLTGGGEKLFF
DNA: TGTGCCAGCAGCCCCTCCTTGACAGGGGGCGGTGAAAAACTGTTTTTT

D: NA
V: TRBV6-2/TRBV6-3
size: NA
J: TRBJ2-5
CDR3: CASAGDGLQETQYF
DNA: TGTGCCAGCGCAGGGGACGGGCTCCAAGAGACCCAGTACTTC

D: NA
V: TRBV5-4
size: NA
J: TRBJ2-5
CDR3: CASSESETQYF
DNA: TGTGCCAGCAGTGAGTCGGAGACCCAGTACTTC

D: TRBD2
V: TRBV28
size: NA
J: TRBJ2-2
CDR3: CASSSPGLVITGELFF
DNA: TGTGCCAGCAGTTCCCCCGGACTAGTTATCACCGGGGAGCTGTTTTTT

D: NA
V: TRBV29-1
size: NA
J: TRBJ1-1
CDR3: CSGRREGNTEAFF
DNA: TGCAGCGGGAGGAGGGAAGGGAACACTGAAGCTTTCTTT

D: TRBD1
V: TRBV7-9
size: few
J: TRBJ1-1
CDR3: CASSLGQVDTEAFF
DNA: TGTGCCAGCAGCCTCGGACAGGTCGACACTGAAGCTTTCTTT

D: NA
V: TRBV6-4
size: few
J: TRBJ2-5
CDR3: CASGRGGRETQYF
DNA: TGTGCCAGCGGGAGGGGGGGGCGAGAGACCCAGTACTTC

D: NA
V: TRBV7-9
size: NA
J: TRBJ1-1
CDR3: CASSYATGPAEAFF
DNA: TGTGCCAGCAGCTACGCGACAGGTCCGGCTGAAGCTTTCTTT

D: NA
V: TRBV25-1
size: few
J: TRBJ2-7
CDR3: CASSPLGAGSSYEQYF
DNA: TGTGCCAGCAGCCCCCTAGGGGCAGGCAGCTCCTACGAGCAGTACTTC

D: TRBD2
V: TRBV5-1
size: few
J: TRBJ2-2
CDR3: CASSLTRPRGGTTGELFF
DNA: TGCGCCAGCAGCTTGACCCGCCCCCGGGGGGGCACCACCGGGGAGCTGTTTTTT